Below, one T cell receptor (beta chain) is given with its context. A Seattle source enrolled patients during active infection and followed them longitudinally. This sample was taken from a study of blood T cell repertoires in COVID-19. About the research overall: Specimens from acute and convalescent COVID-19 originated in the United States, Italy and Spain.

Per the study methods: Estimated nucleated cell counts came from reference gene primer amplification. Method: immunoSEQ multiplex PCR; TCRdb's copy keeps in-frame clones and lacks some. That table is the source of V, J and clone size, and D and trimming were worked out from the DNA. The sample carries approximately 160,000 clones, more than 85% recorded once. In germline, CDR1 is SGHAT, CDR2 FQNNGV. The CDR3 length is 13 residues. V dropped 2 bases and J dropped 1 base, with 5 bases sitting between them. Specimen: peripheral blood. This chain links TRBV11-2 with TRBJ2-5, with D unresolved. The sequence was obtained from a man aged 60-69 years with COVID-19, enrolled during active disease. The CDR3 loop reads CASSLTIQETQYF. The DNA of the CDR3 is TGTGCCAGCAGCTTAACTATCCAAGAGACCCAGTACTTC.